Presented here are 27 T cell receptor beta chains from one specimen sequenced in a study of T cells in Graves' hyperthyroidism and ophthalmopathy. Amplification of TCR beta CDR3 regions used RNA as the template. The TCR CDR3 was amplified in a first-round RT-PCR using the HTBI primer set. TCRdb reanalysed the multiplex PCR reads using MiXCR and keeps one entry per CDR3 protein. Of 490,000 or so distinct CDR3 sequences listed, 35% to 50% are singletons. Sequenced sample: peripheral blood or thyroid tissue (not recorded which). Every receptor here comes from an adult woman with Graves' disease, either hyperthyroidism or ophthalmopathy (not recorded which).

In this sample, this clonotype turned up a few times. J is TRBJ2-1 and V is TRBV24-1; TRBD2 matches 9 bases. Trimming cost V 6 bases and J 5 bases; bases outside gene matches: 7. The V gene's germline CDR1 is KGHDR and CDR2 SFDVKD. The CDR3 contains 15 residues. The CDR3 sequence is CATSRRTSVDNEQFF. CDR3 DNA sequence: TGTGCCACCAGTCGGAGGACTAGCGTCGACAATGAGCAGTTCTTC.

The chain employs TRBV9 and TRBJ1-2; the match to TRBD1 covers 8 bases. CDR1 is SGDLS, CDR2 YYNGEE, per germline. The CDR3 extends over 14 amino acids. After removal of 4 bases from V and 8 bases from J, the junction contained 10 bases not matched to a gene. Here the CDR3 DNA reads TGTGCCAGCAGCTTAGTAACAGGGACAGGAGGCTACACCTTC. Protein sequence: CASSLVTGTGGYTF.

This clonotype was detected a few times. This chain joins TRBV28 and TRBJ1-2, with 7 bases matching TRBD1. Germline V gene sequence: CDR1 MDHEN, CDR2 SYDVKM. With V trimmed by 7 bases and J by 6 bases, 17 bases remained unmatched. CDR3 size: 16 residues. The CDR3 is CASTRLNPGTANGYTF. For the CDR3, the DNA is TGTGCCAGCACCCGCCTCAACCCCGGGACAGCGAATGGCTACACCTTC.

V usage is TRBV10-3 and J usage is TRBJ1-5; D gene ambiguous. The germline V and J ends were trimmed by 5 bases and 1 base, with 3 bases remaining between them. CDR3 length: 12 amino acids. Germline values: CDR1 ENHRY, CDR2 SYGVKD. In DNA form, the CDR3 reads TGTGCCATCAGTCCAAGCAATCAGCCCCAGCATTTT. It encodes CAISPSNQPQHF.

Regarding this clonotype: Because it lacks the conserved phenylalanine or tryptophan at the end, this CDR3 is likely a read error. The limits of the CDR3 on the DNA are not certain, so only TCRdb's listed CDR3 is given. The chain combines TRBV14 with TRBJ1-6. In germline, CDR1 is SGHDN, CDR2 FVKESK. With termini counted, the CDR3 has 10 amino acids. The CDR3 loop is CASSSRTAAR.

The chain employs TRBV25-1 and TRBJ2-5; 8 nucleotides align to TRBD1. Germline V CDR1 and CDR2: MGHDK, SYGVNS. The CDR3 runs 15 residues. The J segment lost 2 bases and the V segment lost 4 bases, leaving 6 bases of the junction unmatched. CDR3 in amino acids: CASSGQGSRQETQYF. Here the CDR3 DNA reads TGTGCCAGCAGTGGACAGGGGAGTAGGCAAGAGACCCAGTACTTC.

This clonotype was seen a few times. The chain joins TRBV20-1 to TRBJ2-7; no reliable D call. The V end was cut by 0 bases, the J end by 1 base, with 7 bases between. This CDR3 comprises 13 residues. Germline values: CDR1 DFQATT, CDR2 SNEGSKA (reference sequence). The CDR3 is CSARDGESYEQYF. The CDR3 DNA follows: TGCAGTGCTAGAGATGGGGAATCCTACGAGCAGTACTTC.

V usage is TRBV12-3 or TRBV12-4 and J usage is TRBJ2-5; D gene uncertain. The CDR3 contains 13 residues. V was pared by 5 bases and J by 5 bases, with 12 bases between. The CDR3 protein is CASSRTGMETQYF. DNA of the CDR3: TGTGCCAGCAGTCGTACGGGTATGGAGACCCAGTACTTC.

This clonotype was counted a single time. The chain uses TRBV5-4 and TRBJ1-6; D possibly corresponds to TRBD1 (6 bases). The CDR3 runs to 17 residues. V was clipped by 3 bases and J by 5 bases, with 18 bases between them. Germline V gene data show CDR1 as SGHNT and CDR2 as YYREEE (reference sequence). DNA of the CDR3: TGTGCCAGCAGCTCACAGGGAGGCCTTGAAAATAATTCACCCCTCCACTTT. The encoded protein is CASSSQGGLENNSPLHF.

This clonotype was seen only a few times. This chain joins TRBV7-9 and TRBJ2-7; TRBD1 aligns across 8 bases. The junction had 9 bases not matched to a gene; V was cut back by 5 bases and J by 3 bases. Germline assignment: CDR1 SEHNR and CDR2 FQNEAQ (reference sequence). The CDR3 sequence is 15 residues long. This CDR3 reads CASSQQRDRNYEQYF. CDR3 sequence (DNA): TGTGCCAGCAGCCAGCAAAGGGACAGGAACTACGAGCAGTACTTC.

This clonotype was observed a few times. The gene calls are TRBV6-5 and TRBJ1-4, with D possibly TRBD1 on 6 matching bases. V was trimmed by 8 bases and J by 7 bases, leaving 11 bases between them. CDR1 is MNHEY and CDR2 is SVGAGI in the germline V gene. This CDR3 is built from 12 residues. The CDR3 DNA is TGTGCCAGCTTGGGCAGGGGTGAAAAACTGTTTTTT. It encodes CASLGRGEKLFF.

V is TRBV7-3 and J is TRBJ2-6; D possibly corresponds to TRBD2 (6 bases). Trimming took 4 bases from V and 0 from J, leaving 16 bases between them. Germline-derived CDR1 and CDR2 are SGHTA and FQGTGA. This CDR3 spans 18 amino acids. The CDR3 reads CASSWTGDVSSGANVLTF. For the CDR3, the DNA is TGTGCCAGCAGCTGGACGGGGGACGTAAGCTCTGGGGCCAACGTCCTGACTTTC.

J is TRBJ2-4 and V is TRBV7-2; TRBD2 is a possible D gene (6 bases). The CDR3 has 13 amino acids. The germline CDR1 and CDR2 sequences are SGHTA and FQGNSA. The V and J ends lost 6 bases and 8 bases respectively, with 14 bases between them. The CDR3 reads CASREGPSHIQYF. The CDR3 nucleotides read TGTGCCAGCAGGGAGGGCCCTTCGCACATTCAGTACTTC.

This clonotype was counted at least ten times. V is TRBV29-1 and J is TRBJ1-2; 10 bases fit TRBD1. The CDR3 contains 16 residues. The germline CDR1 and CDR2 sequences are SQVTM and ANQGSEA. V lost 3 bases, J lost 3 bases, and 10 bases stayed unmatched. The DNA of the CDR3 is TGCAGCGTTGACCCGTCCGGACAGGGGGTGGACTATGGCTACACCTTC. This sequence encodes CSVDPSGQGVDYGYTF.

This chain links TRBV20-1 with TRBJ1-2, with D maybe TRBD1 (5 bases). This CDR3 has 13 amino acids. CDR1 DFQATT and CDR2 SNEGSKA come from the germline V gene (reference sequence). V lost 2 bases, J lost 6 bases, and 13 bases lay in between. CDR3 coding DNA: TGCAGTGCTAGATTTTCCGGGGACGATGGCTACACCTTC. Its protein product is CSARFSGDDGYTF.

This clonotype was recorded at least ten times. The chain combines TRBV19 with TRBJ1-5; 7 positions agree with TRBD1. CDR1 LNHDA and CDR2 SQIVND come from the germline V gene (reference sequence). The CDR3 contains 18 residues. V lost 5 bases, J lost 0 bases, and 13 bases stayed unmatched. This CDR3 reads CASSPKQGRGYSNQPQHF. CDR3 coding DNA: TGTGCCAGTAGTCCTAAACAGGGCAGGGGGTATAGCAATCAGCCCCAGCATTTT. The whole variable domain, remainder taken from reference TRBV19 and TRBJ1-5, is DGGITQSPKYLFRKEGQNVTLSCEQNLNHDAMYWYRQDPGQGLRLIYYSQIVNDFQKGDIAEGYSVSREKKESFPLTVTSAQKNPTAFYLCASSPKQGRGYSNQPQHFGDGTRLSIL.

The chain couples TRBV7-9 to TRBJ1-3, with 7 bases lining up with TRBD1. This CDR3 contains 15 residues. Germline CDR1 and CDR2: SEHNR and FQNEAQ (reference sequence). With 5 bases clipped from V and 0 bases from J, the junction kept 4 bases outside the gene matches. The CDR3: CASSHRDSSGNTIYF. For the CDR3, the DNA is TGTGCCAGCAGCCACCGGGACAGCTCTGGAAACACCATATATTTT.

V and J are TRBV2 and TRBJ2-5, with a tentative D call TRBD2 (6 bases). Germline-derived CDR1 and CDR2 are SNHLY and FYNNEI. This CDR3 has 16 amino acids. V lost 1 base to trimming and J lost 10 bases, with 22 bases between them. The CDR3, as DNA: TGTGCCAGCAGTGAAGGACCCCCGGGACTTTCCGATGTCCAGTACTTC. It codes for CASSEGPPGLSDVQYF. Supplemented by reference TRBV2 and TRBJ2-5, the full variable domain reads EPEVTQTPSHQVTQMGQEVILRCVPISNHLYFYWYRQILGQKVEFLVSFYNNEISEKSEIFDDQFSVERPDGSNFTLKIRSTKLEDSAMYFCASSEGPPGLSDVQYFGPGTRLLVL.

This chain links TRBV11-2 with TRBJ2-6; D possibly uses TRBD1 or TRBD2 (5 bases each). The CDR3 loop spans 17 amino acids. V dropped 3 bases and J dropped 2 bases, with 14 bases sitting between them. Germline CDR1 reads SGHAT; CDR2 reads FQNNGV. The CDR3 here is CASSFPGLWTGANVLTF. The CDR3 DNA reads TGTGCCAGCAGCTTCCCGGGGCTCTGGACTGGGGCCAACGTCCTGACTTTC.

This clonotype has at least ten counts. This chain joins TRBV6-6 and TRBJ1-4, with 9 nucleotides matching TRBD1. The trim removed 6 bases at V and 1 base at J, leaving 9 bases unmatched. Germline CDR1 reads MNHNY; CDR2 reads SVGAGI (reference sequence). The CDR3 has 17 amino acids. The CDR3 region has the DNA TGTGCCAGCAGCAACAGGGGGCGAATAGGAACTAATGAAAAACTGTTTTTT. Its translation: CASSNRGRIGTNEKLFF.

Many counts were recorded for this clonotype. The chain has TRBV29-1 and TRBJ1-1; unclear D gene. V shed 5 bases and J shed 4 bases, with 14 bases lying between them. The CDR3 is made up of 13 amino acids. The germline gives CDR1 SQVTM, CDR2 ANQGSEA. For the CDR3, the DNA is TGCAGCGTTAAACTTCAAACGAGCACTGAAGCTTTCTTT. Its translation: CSVKLQTSTEAFF.

To note about this clonotype: It may be a read error: a sequence one base away is much more abundant. The chain combines TRBV6-2 or TRBV6-3 with TRBJ2-5; either TRBD1 or TRBD2 may fit D (5 bases each). Germline V gene sequence: CDR1 MNHEY, CDR2 SVGEGT. V was trimmed by 8 bases and J by 7 bases, leaving 20 bases between them. CDR3 length: 14 residues. CDR3 amino acids: CASGATSGLGTQYF. CDR3 sequence (DNA): TGTGCCAGCGGGGCGACATCGGGGCTTGGGACCCAGTACTTC.

The chain has TRBV5-1 and TRBJ1-1; TRBD1 might be the D (5 bases). Trimming removed 4 bases at V and 1 base at J, with 14 bases between. Per germline, CDR1 SGHRS and CDR2 YFSETQ. The CDR3 runs to 15 residues. The CDR3 DNA follows: TGCGCCAGCAGCCTCGGGACTAGACAGAACACTGAAGCTTTCTTT. This codes for CASSLGTRQNTEAFF.

This clonotype has ten or more counts. The junction departs from the called germline gene at one end, perhaps through a read error. The gene calls are TRBV7-7 and TRBJ2-1, with TRBD1 matching over 8 bases. The CDR3 length is 14 residues. The V gene's germline CDR1 is SSHAT and CDR2 FNYEAQ (reference sequence). The CDR3 nucleotides read TGTGCTAGCAGCTTAGCCGACAGGGGTACTGAGCAGTTCTTC. Amino acids: CASSLADRGTEQFF.

This clonotype was seen a handful of times. V and J are TRBV29-1 and TRBJ2-7; TRBD2 aligns across 8 bases. This CDR3 spans 12 amino acids. J was trimmed by 6 bases and V by 8 bases; bases with no gene match: 9. Germline V gives CDR1 SQVTM, CDR2 ANQGSEA. CDR3: CSLSSGRSEQYF. CDR3 in DNA: TGCAGCTTGTCTAGCGGGCGGTCCGAGCAGTACTTC.

This clonotype was counted only a few times. As DNA, the CDR3 is TGCAGCGTTGAAGAAAACAAGGCTAGCACAGATACGCAGTATTTT. Amino acid sequence: CSVEENKASTDTQYF. The rearrangement joins TRBV29-1 to TRBJ2-3; D not resolved. Germline-derived CDR1 and CDR2 are SQVTM and ANQGSEA. V shed 0 bases and J shed 0 bases, with 10 bases lying between them. CDR3 length: 15 residues.

This clonotype was recorded a few times. The chain couples TRBV19 to TRBJ1-1; no definite D call. The V gene lost 5 bases and the J gene lost 1 base, with 14 bases spanning the gap. CDR1 is LNHDA, CDR2 SQIVND, per germline (reference sequence). The CDR3 runs 15 residues. CDR3 bases: TGTGCCAGTAGTTCTGACTGGGCCAGGAACACTGAAGCTTTCTTT. This codes for CASSSDWARNTEAFF.